This T cell receptor (beta chain) was recorded in a study of cytomegalovirus exposure and HLA in healthy donors. The PCR contained 60 Vbeta and 13 Jbeta primers. Here immunoSEQ multiplex PCR was the method, and the copy in TCRdb shows in-frame clones only, minus some. The table has 130,000 or so clones, 65% to 90% seen once. The sample consisted of PBMCs. The TCR sequence derives from a woman aged 18 to 35 in good health and CMV-seropositive.

CDR3 residues: CASSFPGGDEQFF. The CDR3 DNA reads TGTGCCAGCAGCTTCCCGGGGGGGGATGAGCAGTTCTTC. This chain links TRBV11-2 with TRBJ2-1; TRBD2 matches 8 bases. The CDR3 has 13 residues. The V segment lost 3 bases and the J segment 8 bases; nucleotides outside the gene matches: 3. CDR1 and CDR2 from the germline V gene are SGHAT and FQNNGV.